This T cell receptor beta chain was observed in a study of CD8+CD57+ T cells in acquired aplastic anemia. General observations from the study: Found in both controls and patients were almost 30 CD8+ CDR3 sequences.

Germline CDR1 and CDR2: WNHNN and SYGVQD (reference sequence). The CDR3 is 14 residues long. Genomic DNA, serving as template, underwent TCR beta VDJ and CDR3 profiling. TCRdb recomputed calls from the reads with MiXCR, one row per CDR3 protein. The sample lists 65,000 to 85,000 distinct CDR3 sequences, roughly half occurring once. About this clonotype: The antigen is not known. Germline and junction disagree at one end, which may indicate a read error.

The sequence was collected from a human donor in good health, serving as a control. The J gene is TRBJ2-1, the V gene TRBV10-1; 8 bases are shared with TRBD2. Sequencing used sorted CD4+, CD8+, or CD8+CD57+ T cells (not recorded which) from PBMCs. This CDR3 reads CAISEGGGYNEQFF. For the CDR3, the DNA is TGTGCCATCAGTGAAGGCGGGGGGTACAATGAGCAGTTCTTC.